A single sample is the source of the 17 T cell receptor beta chains below, sequenced in a study of breast tumors, draining lymph nodes, adjacent tissues. TCRdb processed the multiplex PCR reads anew with MiXCR; each CDR3 protein has one entry. The profile shows some 130,000 distinct CDR3 sequences, 15% to 20% of them singletons. Breast cancer patients provided tissue from their axillary draining lymph nodes. Sequences were obtained from axillary lymph node tissue. These receptors were taken from a female donor with breast cancer. Some clones in this sample may be carry-over from other donors' samples.

Remarks on this clonotype: Just one base apart from a much larger clone, this may be a read error. This chain links TRBV12-3 or TRBV12-4 with TRBJ1-2, with TRBD1 as a possible D gene (5 bases). The V end was cut by 4 bases, the J end by 0 bases, with 21 bases between. The CDR3 has 18 amino acids. Here the CDR3 reads CASSSDLKGRPSNYGYTF. The CDR3 bases are TGTGCCAGCAGTTCCGACCTAAAGGGACGTCCTTCTAACTATGGCTACACCTTC.

This clonotype was recorded at least ten times. V and J are TRBV5-1 and TRBJ2-5, with 12 bases lining up with TRBD2. The CDR3 totals 15 residues. Trimming at V came to 2 bases and at J to 2 bases, leaving 1 base not matched to a gene. Germline-derived CDR1 and CDR2 are SGHRS and YFSETQ. The chain's CDR3 is CASSFLAGGQETQYF. The CDR3 DNA follows: TGCGCCAGCAGCTTTCTAGCGGGGGGGCAAGAGACCCAGTACTTC.

There are many counts of this clonotype. The V and J genes are TRBV7-2 and TRBJ2-7, with 11 bases fitting TRBD2. The V gene end was trimmed by 2 bases and the J gene end by 2 bases; junction bases not matched to a gene: 5. This CDR3 has 16 amino acids. CDR1 is SGHTA, CDR2 FQGNSA, per germline. CDR3 sequence: CASSLFSGRGAYEQYF. CDR3 bases: TGTGCCAGCAGCTTATTTAGCGGGAGGGGCGCCTACGAGCAGTACTTC.

The genes are TRBV3-1 and TRBJ2-7; 10 positions match TRBD2. Germline loops: CDR1 LGHDT, CDR2 YNNKEL (reference sequence). The CDR3 consists of 15 residues. V lost 4 bases and J lost 4; bases outside the gene matches: 7. Here the CDR3 DNA reads TGTGCCAGCAGCCCACGGGCTAGCGGGAGTTACGAGCAGTACTTC. This codes for CASSPRASGSYEQYF.

This clonotype has a count of ten or more. The V gene is TRBV5-6, the J gene TRBJ2-5, with D maybe TRBD2 (6 bases). Looked up from germline, CDR1 is SGHDT and CDR2 is YYEEEE. This CDR3 has 16 residues. V shed 2 bases and J shed 6 bases, with 20 bases lying between them. This CDR3 is CASSFGDRRGGQTQYF. In DNA, the CDR3 is TGTGCCAGCAGCTTTGGGGATCGGAGGGGAGGACAGACCCAGTACTTC.

As to this clonotype: A much larger clonotype is one base distant, so this may be a read error. Since the CDR3 does not end with the conserved phenylalanine or tryptophan, this likely comes from a read error. The rearrangement links TRBV6-1 to TRBJ2-5, with TRBD2 matching over 8 bases. V lost 1 base, J lost 2 bases, and 6 bases stayed unmatched. CDR3 length: 16 residues. CDR1 MNHNS and CDR2 SASEGT come from the germline V gene. The CDR3 sequence is CASSEGGLGPQETQYL. The CDR3 nucleotides are TGTGCCAGCAGTGAAGGGGGACTAGGACCGCAAGAGACCCAGTACCTC.

The chain recombines TRBV11-2 with TRBJ2-2; a possible D gene is TRBD2 (5 bases). Trimming shortened V by 2 bases and J by 0 bases, and 10 bases separated the two germline ends. Germline-derived CDR1 and CDR2 are SGHAT and FQNNGV. CDR3 length equals 16 residues. The CDR3 here is CASSLSQTTNTGELFF. The CDR3, as DNA: TGTGCCAGCAGCTTAAGTCAGACTACGAACACCGGGGAGCTGTTTTTT.

This clonotype was found many times. The rearrangement uses TRBV12-3 or TRBV12-4 and TRBJ2-5, with TRBD2 matching over 12 bases. The CDR3 loop spans 15 amino acids. The V and J ends lost 7 bases and 5 bases, in that order; junction bases with no gene match: 8. CDR3 DNA: TGTGCCAGCACCGTGACTAGCGGGAGTCTGGAGACCCAGTACTTC. Translation gives CASTVTSGSLETQYF.

This clonotype was picked up many times. V usage is TRBV11-3 and J usage is TRBJ2-2; no definite D call. The germline gives CDR1 SGHNT, CDR2 YENEEA. CDR3 length equals 15 residues. Trimming took 6 bases from V and 1 from J, leaving 12 bases between them. The CDR3 DNA reads TGTGCCAGCAGTCAAGGACCGATGAACACCGGGGAGCTGTTTTTT. Amino acid sequence: CASSQGPMNTGELFF.

Regarding this clonotype: Just one base apart from a much larger clone, this may be a read error. This CDR3 is missing its conserved last phenylalanine or tryptophan, likely due to a read error. For the CDR3, the DNA is TGTGCCAGCAGCTTAGAGGGTAGGGGTGGCTACACCCTC. Its translation: CASSLEGRGGYTL. The chain couples TRBV11-2 to TRBJ1-2, with D possibly being TRBD1 (5 bases). The CDR3 runs 13 residues. CDR1 is SGHAT, CDR2 FQNNGV, per germline. The V gene lost 0 bases and the J gene lost 7 bases, with 9 bases spanning the gap.

This clonotype came up many times. This chain joins TRBV19 and TRBJ2-1; 9 bases fit TRBD1. The V gene end was trimmed by 10 bases and the J gene end by 7 bases; junction bases not matched to a gene: 17. CDR3 length: 16 residues. Germline V gene lookup returns CDR1 LNHDA and CDR2 SQIVND (reference sequence). The CDR3 here is CATASGTGSYLNEQFF. In DNA form, the CDR3 reads TGTGCCACAGCGTCCGGGACAGGGTCCTATTTGAATGAGCAGTTCTTC.

This clonotype occurred many times. The chain recombines TRBV20-1 with TRBJ2-3; TRBD2 matches at 10 bases. Trimming at V came to 6 bases and at J to 5 bases, leaving 8 bases not matched to a gene. The CDR3 contains 14 residues. Germline CDR1 and CDR2: DFQATT and SNEGSKA (reference sequence). CDR3 in amino acids: CSALERGGLDTQYF. The CDR3 coding sequence is TGCAGTGCCCTCGAGCGGGGGGGCCTAGATACGCAGTATTTT.

The table lists this clonotype with many counts. V and J are TRBV7-8 and TRBJ1-2, with D unclear. This CDR3 has 16 amino acids. CDR1 and CDR2 (germline): SGHVS, FQNEAQ. Trimming removed 0 bases from V and 8 bases from J, with 19 bases in between. CDR3 in DNA: TGTGCCAGCAGCTTAGCCGAGGGTTTCACCGCTGGCGGCTACACCTTC. Translated, it gives CASSLAEGFTAGGYTF.

This clonotype was seen only a few times. The chain uses TRBV28 and TRBJ2-1; possible D gene TRBD2, 5 bases. This CDR3 spans 14 amino acids. Looked up from germline, CDR1 is MDHEN and CDR2 is SYDVKM. Trimming cost V 2 bases and J 6 bases, with 11 bases left between them. The CDR3 protein is CASSLVRTFNEQFF. CDR3 bases: TGTGCCAGCAGTTTAGTCCGGACTTTCAATGAGCAGTTCTTC.

This clonotype turned up a few times. The V and J genes are TRBV19 and TRBJ2-7, with a tentative D call TRBD2 (5 bases). Germline CDR1 and CDR2: LNHDA and SQIVND (reference sequence). CDR3 length equals 16 residues. The germline V and J ends were trimmed by 0 bases and 4 bases, with 16 bases remaining between them. In DNA form, the CDR3 reads TGTGCCAGTAGTATAGATGGCGGAGGACTCCTATACGAGCAGTACTTC. This codes for CASSIDGGGLLYEQYF.

This clonotype has a count of ten or more. This rearrangement joins TRBV19 to TRBJ2-7; D may be TRBD2 (6 bases). CDR1 and CDR2 from the germline V gene are LNHDA and SQIVND (reference sequence). V shed 4 bases and J shed 2 bases, with 15 bases lying between them. CDR3 length: 15 residues. CDR3 bases: TGTGCCAGTAGTACCGGGGCTAGCGCGACCTACGAGCAGTACTTC. As protein: CASSTGASATYEQYF.

This clonotype was observed a few times. The V gene is TRBV7-9, the J gene TRBJ2-5, with TRBD2 identical over 11 bases. Germline loops: CDR1 SEHNR, CDR2 FQNEAQ (reference sequence). Trimming at V came to 0 bases and at J to 7 bases, leaving 10 bases not matched to a gene. There are 17 residues in the CDR3. The CDR3 region is CASSLARVAGGLGTQYF. CDR3 sequence (DNA): TGTGCCAGCAGCTTAGCGCGGGTAGCGGGAGGGCTCGGGACCCAGTACTTC.